This T cell receptor beta chain was recovered during a study of blood T cell repertoires in COVID-19. Germline CDR1 reads SGHVS; CDR2 reads FQNEAQ. CDR3 length: 16 residues. V gave up 5 bases and J gave up 0 bases, with 15 bases separating them. TCRdb keeps only in-frame clones here, not all; method: immunoSEQ multiplex PCR. The repertoire holds about 200,000 clones, about 84% seen once, with approximately 8% in the top ten. The TCR comes from a woman of 80 years or more with COVID-19, enrolled during active disease. Sequenced input: peripheral blood. V is TRBV7-8 and J is TRBJ2-3; D remains unclear. Written as DNA, the CDR3 is TGTGCCAGCAGCCCCCAGGCCTACCTAAGCACAGATACGCAGTATTTT. Protein sequence: CASSPQAYLSTDTQYF.